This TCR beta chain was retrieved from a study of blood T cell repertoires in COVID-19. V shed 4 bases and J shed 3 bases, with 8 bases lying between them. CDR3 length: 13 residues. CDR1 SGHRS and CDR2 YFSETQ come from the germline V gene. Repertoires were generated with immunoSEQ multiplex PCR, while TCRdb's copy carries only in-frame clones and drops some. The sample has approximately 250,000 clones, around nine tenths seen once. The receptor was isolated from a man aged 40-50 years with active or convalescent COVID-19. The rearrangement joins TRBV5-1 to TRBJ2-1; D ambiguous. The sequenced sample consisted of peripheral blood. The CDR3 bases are TGCGCCAGCAGCGCTGAGGTCTACAATGAGCAGTTCTTC. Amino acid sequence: CASSAEVYNEQFF. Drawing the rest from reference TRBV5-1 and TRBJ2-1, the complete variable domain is KAGVTQTPRYLIKTRGQQVTLSCSPISGHRSVSWYQQTPGQGLQFLFEYFSETQRNKGNFPGRFSGRQFSNSRSEMNVSTLELGDSALYLCASSAEVYNEQFFGPGTRLTVL.